This entry describes one TCR beta chain. The antigen remains unidentified. This CDR3 has 16 amino acids. V was pared by 2 bases and J by 6 bases, with 7 bases of the junction left unmatched. CDR1 and CDR2 (germline): KGHSH, LQKENI. Each donor supplied approximately 10 milliliters of peripheral blood. A sample-barcoded 5' primer and a J-beta primer mix were used in a second PCR of roughly 7 to 11 cycles. TCRdb independently ran MiXCR on the 5' RACE reads; one entry per CDR3 protein. Among hundreds of thousands of distinct CDR3 sequences listed, about half were seen once. The sample comes from a study of blood T cells in healthy people across ages. Broader study findings: As naive T cell percentage varied, TCR beta diversity correlated strongly with it. There were more naive CD4+ cells and higher diversity in long-lived donors than in aged donors. It was held that diversity estimates obtained from one million T cells represented underestimates.

Sample: blood. The chain combines TRBV18 with TRBJ2-1; 10 positions agree with TRBD2. The clonotype comes from a woman aged 55-69 years in good health. This CDR3 reads CASSPSLAGGLNEQFF. In DNA, the CDR3 is TGTGCCAGCTCACCAAGTTTAGCGGGAGGTCTCAATGAGCAGTTCTTC.